This TCR beta chain was recovered during a study of monozygotic twins with inflammatory bowel disease. A word on this clonotype: Its specificity is unknown.

Study-level points and caveats: The data gave no support to a single strong IBD-associated signal or clonotype. Separate T cell subtypes could not be resolved from one another.

TCRdb reanalyzed the 5' RACE reads and collapses them to one entry per CDR3 protein, without DNA. This specimen shows some 440,000 distinct CDR3 sequences; the ten leading clones hold more than 2%. Germline lookup yields CDR1 KGHSH and CDR2 LQKENI. The CDR3 consists of 14 residues. This rearrangement joins TRBV18 to TRBJ2-6. Source material: blood. This TCR was sampled from a human donor with ulcerative colitis or Crohn's disease, or a healthy co-twin of an affected twin (not recorded which). CDR3 amino acids: CASSRTSGANVLTF.